This TCR beta chain was sequenced during a study of vaccination and CD4 T cells after COVID-19. For the study at large: Timing of post-vaccine sample collection was a median roughly 66 days after dose two, with a range of 14 to 241.

Sequencing of DNA taken from cultured CD4+ T cells relied on the Oncomine TCR Beta short-read assay. TCRdb passed the PCR reads through MiXCR, listing each CDR3 protein once. The table lists 20,000 to 25,000 distinct CDR3 sequences, approximately 51% of them singletons. This clonotype was observed a few times. As yet, its antigen is unknown. The CDR3 consists of 13 residues. Germline V CDR1 and CDR2: MNHNS, SASEGT. J gave up 7 bases and V 10 bases, and 12 bases lay outside the gene matches. Treatment meaning: approximately nine-day PBMC culture with coronavirus spike peptide pools or control peptides (ViraFEST assay). First, ViraFEST expanded antigen-specific T cells with peptide pools, and next it sequenced the TCRs.

The V call is TRBV6-1, the J call TRBJ1-2; 7 nucleotides align to TRBD1. The clonotype originates from a human donor who had recovered from COVID-19. Sequenced sample: CD4+ T cells from blood, cultured in vitro. The CDR3 protein is CATRQGGGPGYTF. The CDR3 DNA reads as TGTGCCACCAGACAGGGAGGGGGTCCTGGCTACACCTTC.